Shown below are 17 T cell receptor beta chains from a single sample sequenced in a study of T cells in localized non-small cell lung cancer. Sequencing used immunoSEQ multiplex PCR; TCRdb keeps in-frame clones, though not all of them. The top ten hold about 5.4% of the sample, which has tens of thousands of clones, 75% to 90% seen once. The sequencing used peripheral blood mononuclear cells, collected before any cancer treatment. These receptors were taken from a male donor aged 60 or over with stage II lung adenocarcinoma.

The chain recombines TRBV9 with TRBJ2-1; D is uncertain. V was shortened by 0 bases and J by 4 bases, with 2 bases between the two germline ends. Germline V CDR1 and CDR2: SGDLS, YYNGEE. The CDR3 has 12 residues. CDR3 sequence: CASSVGYNEQFF. Written as DNA, the CDR3 is TGTGCCAGCAGCGTAGGTTACAATGAGCAGTTCTTC.

This sequence joins TRBV5-1 and TRBJ1-3, with D possibly being TRBD1 (5 bases). Germline CDR1 reads SGHRS; CDR2 reads YFSETQ. This CDR3 is 13 amino acids long. The V and J ends lost 2 bases and 9 bases respectively, with 12 bases between them. The CDR3 DNA follows: TGCGCCAGCAGCTTAGGAGAGAGGGGCACCATATATTTT. Its translation is CASSLGERGTIYF.

The rearrangement uses TRBV6-5 and TRBJ2-5; D possibly uses TRBD1 or TRBD2 (5 bases each). The CDR3 loop spans 13 amino acids. V lost 4 bases and J lost 6, with 12 bases in between. Per germline, CDR1 MNHEY and CDR2 SVGAGI. The CDR3: CASSSPGAQTQYF. Written as DNA, the CDR3 is TGTGCCAGCAGTTCCCCCGGGGCTCAGACCCAGTACTTC.

This clone was found a few times. The V gene is TRBV19, the J gene TRBJ2-7; D possibly corresponds to TRBD1 (6 bases). Germline values: CDR1 LNHDA, CDR2 SQIVND (reference sequence). V was shortened by 5 bases and J by 3 bases, with 14 bases between the two germline ends. The CDR3 spans 14 residues. The DNA for the CDR3 is TGTGCCAGTAGTGTACAGGGTCTAAGCTACGAGCAGTACTTC. Residues: CASSVQGLSYEQYF.

The gene calls are TRBV15 and TRBJ1-6; no definite D call. CDR1 is LNHNV, CDR2 YYDKDF, per germline (reference sequence). The CDR3 consists of 13 residues. Trimming left V 0 bases short and J 10 bases short, with 7 bases between. This chain's CDR3 is CATSRDYPSPLHF. The CDR3 DNA reads as TGTGCCACCAGCAGAGATTATCCCTCACCCCTCCACTTT. Using reference TRBV15 and TRBJ1-6 for the parts outside the CDR3, the full variable domain is DAMVIQNPRYQVTQFGKPVTLSCSQTLNHNVMYWYQQKSSQAPKLLFHYYDKDFNNEADTPDNFQSRRPNTSFCFLDIRSPGLGDTAMYLCATSRDYPSPLHFGNGTRLTVT.

This chain connects TRBV19 to TRBJ1-1; no definite D call. CDR3 length: 14 residues. CDR1 LNHDA and CDR2 SQIVND come from the germline V gene (reference sequence). The germline V and J ends were trimmed by 3 bases and 0 bases, with 8 bases remaining between them. CDR3 residues: CASSIKAVNTEAFF. The CDR3 DNA reads TGTGCCAGTAGTATCAAGGCGGTGAACACTGAAGCTTTCTTT.

CDR3 loop: CALKADFAYEKLFF. The CDR3 DNA follows: TGTGCTCTCAAGGCGGATTTCGCTTATGAAAAACTGTTTTTT. The chain links TRBV7-9 to TRBJ1-4; D uncertain. Germline V gene lookup returns CDR1 SEHNR and CDR2 FQNEAQ (reference sequence). The CDR3 has 14 amino acids. Full variable domain (rest looked up from reference TRBV7-9 and TRBJ1-4): DTGVSQNPRHKITKRGQNVTFRCDPISEHNRLYWYRQTLGQGPEFLTYFQNEAQLEKSRLLSDRFSAERPKGSFSTLEIQRTEQGDSAMYLCALKADFAYEKLFFGSGTQLSVL.

The gene calls are TRBV5-1 and TRBJ2-7; 10 nucleotides agree with TRBD2. The length of the CDR3 is 16 residues. The junction had 6 bases not matched to a gene; V was cut back by 1 base and J by 2 bases. Germline CDR1 SGHRS, CDR2 YFSETQ. CDR3 DNA: TGCGCCAGCAGCTTGAGGACTAGCGGCGTAGCCTACGAGCAGTACTTC. As protein: CASSLRTSGVAYEQYF. Filled out from reference TRBV5-1 and TRBJ2-7, the complete variable domain reads KAGVTQTPRYLIKTRGQQVTLSCSPISGHRSVSWYQQTPGQGLQFLFEYFSETQRNKGNFPGRFSGRQFSNSRSEMNVSTLELGDSALYLCASSLRTSGVAYEQYFGPGTRLTVT.

This clone was seen just once. The chain uses TRBV5-1 and TRBJ1-1; D may be TRBD1 (5 bases). Trimming stripped 1 base from V and 1 base from J, with 5 bases between. CDR1 and CDR2 from the germline V gene are SGHRS and YFSETQ. This CDR3 spans 13 amino acids. In nucleotides, the CDR3 is TGCGCCAGCAGCTTGAGGGGGAACACTGAAGCTTTCTTT. This sequence encodes CASSLRGNTEAFF.

This chain joins TRBV18 and TRBJ2-1, with 11 bases that match TRBD2. CDR3 length: 15 amino acids. In germline, CDR1 is KGHSH, CDR2 LQKENI. The V gene end was trimmed by 1 base and the J gene end by 7 bases; junction bases not matched to a gene: 3. The CDR3 loop is CASSPRLAGGNEQFF. The CDR3 coding sequence is TGTGCCAGCTCACCACGCCTAGCGGGAGGTAATGAGCAGTTCTTC.

The rearrangement joins TRBV18 to TRBJ1-2; D not resolved. Germline V lookup: CDR1 KGHSH, CDR2 LQKENI. With 2 bases removed from V and 5 bases from J, the gap between germline ends came to 21 bases. The CDR3 is made up of 17 amino acids. CDR3 nucleotides: TGTGCCAGCTCACCATTGGAAACTATCCGGCAGGAGTATGGCTACACCTTC. Translation: CASSPLETIRQEYGYTF.

The chain uses TRBV2 and TRBJ1-1, with TRBD1 matching 8 bases. V was pared by 3 bases and J by 5 bases, with 5 bases of the junction left unmatched. The length of the CDR3 is 14 residues. Per germline, CDR1 SNHLY and CDR2 FYNNEI. The CDR3 DNA reads TGTGCCAGCAGTGACAGGGGGCGGGGGACTGAAGCTTTCTTT. Encoded protein: CASSDRGRGTEAFF.

In its sample, this clone was seen once. The rearrangement uses TRBV7-2 and TRBJ2-3, with D tentatively TRBD2 (6 bases). Germline-derived CDR1 and CDR2 are SGHTA and FQGNSA. Trimming removed 8 bases at V and 2 bases at J, with 14 bases between. CDR3 size: 14 residues. In DNA form, the CDR3 reads TGTGCCAGCGGTAGGGGACTTTCCACAGATACGCAGTATTTT. This codes for CASGRGLSTDTQYF.

The V call is TRBV2, the J call TRBJ2-3; maybe TRBD2 (6 bases). Germline V CDR1 and CDR2: SNHLY, FYNNEI. The CDR3 sequence is 15 residues long. Trimming took 7 bases from V and 6 from J, leaving 20 bases between them. The CDR3, as DNA: TGTGCCAGCACCCCCCCGACTAGGGCCCTGGATACGCAGTATTTT. Its protein product is CASTPPTRALDTQYF.

The gene calls are TRBV28 and TRBJ2-1, with 9 bases lining up with TRBD1. CDR1 is MDHEN and CDR2 is SYDVKM in the germline V gene. The CDR3 has 16 amino acids. V gave up 4 bases and J gave up 0 bases; unmatched junction bases: 4. CDR3 DNA: TGTGCCAGCAGTTCGTTGACAGGGGGCTCCTACAATGAGCAGTTCTTC. It codes for CASSSLTGGSYNEQFF.

The chain links TRBV18 to TRBJ1-1; 7 bases agree with TRBD1. The CDR3 contains 14 residues. Germline V gives CDR1 KGHSH, CDR2 LQKENI. Trimming cost V 3 bases and J 5 bases; bases outside gene matches: 6. This chain's CDR3 is CASSPGTDRTEAFF. In nucleotides, the CDR3 is TGTGCCAGCTCACCTGGGACAGACAGAACTGAAGCTTTCTTT.

This clone showed up just once. The same CDR3 also results from other DNA sequences found in this sample. V gene TRBV5-1 combines with J gene TRBJ2-7, with 8 positions matching TRBD1. The CDR3 runs to 14 residues. The V and J ends lost 4 bases and 2 bases, in that order; junction bases with no gene match: 5. The V gene's germline CDR1 is SGHRS and CDR2 YFSETQ. The CDR3 sequence is CASSLGQGAYEQYF. The DNA for the CDR3 is TGCGCCAGCAGCCTAGGACAGGGAGCCTACGAGCAGTACTTC.